Listed here are 31 T cell receptor beta chains from one sample, sequenced in a study of cytomegalovirus exposure and HLA in healthy donors. PCR employed 60 Vbeta and 13 Jbeta primers. Data came from immunoSEQ multiplex PCR; TCRdb stores just in-frame clones and leaves some out. The data contain around 130,000 clones, over 8.5% of them singletons. Sequencing was done on a sample of PBMCs. Every receptor here comes from a woman in her 40s in good health and CMV-seropositive.

This chain uses TRBV6-1 with TRBJ1-2; D perhaps matches TRBD1 (6 bases). Trimming took 4 bases from V and 7 from J, leaving 19 bases between them. The CDR3 loop spans 15 amino acids. Germline V gene data show CDR1 as MNHNS and CDR2 as SASEGT. In DNA, the CDR3 is TGTGCCAGCAGTGGAAACAGGGTCTCTACTACTGGCTACACCTTC. Protein product: CASSGNRVSTTGYTF.

Points on this clone: A junction boundary mismatches the germline segment, possibly from a read error. The chain employs TRBV5-4 and TRBJ2-3; 7 positions agree with TRBD1. Looked up from germline, CDR1 is SGHNT and CDR2 is YYREEE (reference sequence). CDR3 size: 15 residues. The CDR3 spells CAGSWDTGGTDTQYF. Written as DNA, the CDR3 is TGTGCCGGCAGCTGGGACACAGGGGGCACAGATACGCAGTATTTT.

The chain employs TRBV9 and TRBJ1-2; D is uncertain. CDR1 and CDR2 from the germline V gene are SGDLS and YYNGEE. V was pared by 3 bases and J by 9 bases, with 12 bases between. This CDR3 is built from 12 residues. CDR3 DNA: TGTGCCAGCAGCGAGAGGGCATATCGCTACACCTTC. Translated, it gives CASSERAYRYTF. Based on the CDR3 plus reference TRBV9 and TRBJ1-2, the full variable domain is DSGVTQTPKHLITATGQRVTLRCSPRSGDLSVYWYQQSLDQGLQFLIQYYNGEERAKGNILERFSAQQFPDLHSELNLSSLELGDSALYFCASSERAYRYTFGSGTRLTVV.

There are a few counts of this clone. The genes are TRBV7-3 and TRBJ2-3; TRBD1 matches 7 bases. From germline, CDR1 is SGHTA and CDR2 FQGTGA. There are 14 residues in the CDR3. Trimming removed 0 bases from V and 5 bases from J; junction bases left unmatched: 2. CDR3 in DNA: TGTGCCAGCAGCTTAACAGGGGGCAGAGATACGCAGTATTTT. It codes for CASSLTGGRDTQYF.

V usage is TRBV5-4 and J usage is TRBJ2-5; no reliable D call. Trimming pared 3 bases from V and 3 bases from J, leaving 9 bases between. The germline CDR1 and CDR2 sequences are SGHNT and YYREEE (reference sequence). This CDR3 has 13 amino acids. The CDR3 sequence: CASSYSGEETQYF. The CDR3 DNA reads TGTGCCAGCAGCTATTCCGGAGAAGAGACCCAGTACTTC.

This clone was recorded a few times. CDR3 in DNA: TGTGCCTGGAGTGTACAGGGGTCGGATACGCAGTATTTT. Protein product: CAWSVQGSDTQYF. The chain carries TRBV30 and TRBJ2-3; TRBD1 matches at 7 bases. This CDR3 has 13 residues. CDR1 is GTSNPN and CDR2 is SVGIG in the germline V gene (reference sequence). Trimming cost V 0 bases and J 6 bases; bases outside gene matches: 3.

About this clone: Its ends do not fully match the called genes, so a read error is possible. The sample carries other DNA sequences with the same CDR3. The chain combines TRBV7-9 with TRBJ1-2; D gene ambiguous. Germline V gene lookup returns CDR1 SEHNR and CDR2 FQNEAQ (reference sequence). The CDR3 runs to 13 residues. The CDR3 protein is CASSTREVNGYTF. In nucleotides, the CDR3 is TGTGCCAGCAGCACCCGAGAGGTGAATGGCTACACCTTT.

This chain joins TRBV7-6 and TRBJ2-7, with D perhaps TRBD2 (7 bases). The CDR3 covers 16 residues. V was shortened by 1 base and J by 0 bases, with 13 bases between the two germline ends. In germline, CDR1 is SGHVS, CDR2 FNYEAQ. Here the CDR3 DNA reads TGTGCCAGCAGCTTAGGGGGGGGCACCAGCTCCTACGAGCAGTACTTC. It codes for CASSLGGGTSSYEQYF.

V usage is TRBV23-1 and J usage is TRBJ1-2; 7 nucleotides line up with TRBD1. TRBV23-1 counts as an open reading frame of uncertain function. V lost 4 bases to trimming and J lost 2 bases; unmatched junction nucleotides: 4. The CDR3 sequence is 14 residues long. CDR3 loop: CASSRQGLNYGYTF. CDR3 bases: TGCGCCAGCAGTCGACAGGGTTTGAACTATGGCTACACCTTC.

The rearrangement links TRBV28 to TRBJ2-7; weak D call: TRBD1 (6 bases). Germline V lookup: CDR1 MDHEN, CDR2 SYDVKM. V lost 6 bases and J 3 bases, leaving 15 bases between the germline ends. The CDR3 is made up of 14 amino acids. CDR3 protein: CASSDKGDGYEQYF. CDR3 nucleotides: TGTGCCAGCAGCGATAAGGGGGACGGCTACGAGCAGTACTTC.

This clone has only a few counts. This rearrangement joins TRBV2 to TRBJ2-4; 9 bases align to TRBD1. The CDR3 is made up of 13 amino acids. CDR1 SNHLY and CDR2 FYNNEI come from the germline V gene. The junction had 0 bases not matched to a gene; V was cut back by 4 bases and J by 5 bases. Here the CDR3 reads CASSGTGENIQYF. The CDR3 DNA sequence: TGTGCCAGCAGTGGGACAGGGGAAAACATTCAGTACTTC.

V gene TRBV15 combines with J gene TRBJ2-5, with TRBD1 identical over 8 bases. V dropped 5 bases and J dropped 1; count of bases not matched to a gene: 15. The germline CDR1 and CDR2 sequences are LNHNV and YYDKDF (reference sequence). The CDR3 consists of 18 residues. The CDR3 here is CATSVDRARTYRQETQYF. Written as DNA, the CDR3 is TGTGCCACCAGCGTGGACAGGGCTCGAACCTATCGCCAAGAGACCCAGTACTTC. Using reference TRBV15 and TRBJ2-5 for the parts outside the CDR3, the full variable domain is DAMVIQNPRYQVTQFGKPVTLSCSQTLNHNVMYWYQQKSSQAPKLLFHYYDKDFNNEADTPDNFQSRRPNTSFCFLDIRSPGLGDTAMYLCATSVDRARTYRQETQYFGPGTRLLVL.

Here the CDR3 reads CSAHGRGRSYNEQFF. For the CDR3, the DNA is TGCAGCGCTCACGGGCGGGGACGCTCCTACAATGAGCAGTTCTTC. This chain uses TRBV29-1 with TRBJ2-1; D might be TRBD2 (6 bases). Trimming removed 7 bases at V and 0 bases at J, with 16 bases between. Germline V gives CDR1 SQVTM, CDR2 ANQGSEA. This CDR3 has 15 residues.

This clone was picked up a small number of times. The V call is TRBV7-2, the J call TRBJ2-3; D may be TRBD1 (6 bases). Trimming removed 5 bases at V and 2 bases at J, with 11 bases between. The germline gives CDR1 SGHTA, CDR2 FQGNSA. This CDR3 is built from 14 residues. In nucleotides, the CDR3 is TGTGCCAGCAGCCCGGGACATTCCACAGATACGCAGTATTTT. Protein: CASSPGHSTDTQYF.

This clone was observed a few times. V gene TRBV7-3 combines with J gene TRBJ2-2; D uncertain. Germline CDR1 reads SGHTA; CDR2 reads FQGTGA. The length of the CDR3 is 12 residues. V was pared by 2 bases and J by 6 bases, with 4 bases between. The CDR3 DNA sequence: TGTGCCAGCAGCTTAGCGGCCGGGGAGCTGTTTTTT. Translated, it gives CASSLAAGELFF.

V and J are TRBV2 and TRBJ1-5; 8 bases are a match to TRBD1. The trim removed 6 bases at V and 5 bases at J, leaving 6 bases unmatched. Germline V CDR1 and CDR2: SNHLY, FYNNEI. The CDR3 covers 14 residues. This chain's CDR3 is CASRGDRLYQPQHF. CDR3 DNA sequence: TGTGCCAGCAGAGGGGACAGGCTTTATCAGCCCCAGCATTTT.

This clone turned up a few times. The rearrangement links TRBV9 to TRBJ2-2; 7 nucleotides align to TRBD1. The ends lost 4 bases at V and 5 bases at J; junction bases unmatched: 8. This CDR3 is 15 amino acids long. Germline V gene sequence: CDR1 SGDLS, CDR2 YYNGEE. The CDR3 loop is CASSSTTGMTGELFF. The CDR3 DNA reads TGTGCCAGCAGCTCCACGACAGGGATGACCGGGGAGCTGTTTTTT.

This chain connects TRBV30 to TRBJ2-2; D is uncertain. There are 14 residues in the CDR3. Per the germline V gene, CDR1 is GTSNPN and CDR2 is SVGIG (reference sequence). V was pared by 3 bases and J by 1 base, with 9 bases between. In DNA form, the CDR3 reads TGTGCCTGGAGGGCCCCGAAGAACACCGGGGAGCTGTTTTTT. As protein: CAWRAPKNTGELFF.

This clone has just a few counts. CDR3: CASGPGRTNSPLHF. CDR3 nucleotide sequence: TGTGCTAGTGGTCCGGGTAGGACAAATTCACCCCTCCACTTT. The genes are TRBV12-5 and TRBJ1-6, with D possibly TRBD1 on 5 matching bases. Trimming took off 5 bases at V and 7 bases at J, with 12 bases between the two ends. This CDR3 region has 14 residues. CDR1 LGHNT and CDR2 FRNRAP come from the germline V gene.

This chain uses TRBV30 with TRBJ2-5; maybe TRBD1 (5 bases). The J call may be faulty, since TRBJ2-7 better matches the DNA end. Germline assignment: CDR1 GTSNPN and CDR2 SVGIG (reference sequence). The CDR3 runs 12 residues. DNA of the CDR3: TGTGCCTGGAGCCCGAGACAGTACGAGCAGTACTTC. Protein sequence: CAWSPRQYEQYF.

This clone turned up a few times. The chain is built from TRBV10-1 and TRBJ2-1, with D perhaps TRBD2 (7 bases). Trimming left V 8 bases short and J 7 bases short, with 21 bases between. The CDR3 has 15 amino acids. The V gene's germline CDR1 is WNHNN and CDR2 SYGVQD (reference sequence). CDR3 protein: CASGLTGGLGNEQFF. DNA for the CDR3: TGCGCCAGCGGATTAACGGGGGGCCTAGGGAATGAGCAGTTCTTC.

The rearrangement joins TRBV19 to TRBJ2-7; 11 bases line up with TRBD1. Losses at the gene ends were 5 bases for V and 4 bases for J; bases not matched to a gene: 7. CDR3 length equals 15 residues. Germline V gives CDR1 LNHDA, CDR2 SQIVND (reference sequence). CDR3 sequence (DNA): TGTGCCAGTAGTCCACAGGGACAGGGGGTTTACGAGCAGTACGTC. It encodes CASSPQGQGVYEQYV.

This clone showed up just a few times. The chain is built from TRBV21-1 and TRBJ1-2; the D call of TRBD1 is as the table states it, not checked on the DNA. TRBV21-1 is noted as a pseudogene. The CDR3 extends over 14 amino acids. DNA for the CDR3: TGTGCCAGCAGCAAAGGTTGCAGGGTGGGAGGCTACACCTTC. The encoded protein is CASSKGCRVGGYTF.

This chain uses TRBV10-3 with TRBJ2-7; possible D gene TRBD2, 5 bases. The germline CDR1 and CDR2 sequences are ENHRY and SYGVKD. Trimming shortened V by 8 bases and J by 6 bases, and 14 bases separated the two germline ends. The CDR3 runs to 12 residues. The CDR3 DNA is TGTGCCATCGATTCGGGAACTGGCGAGCAGTACTTC. Translation gives CAIDSGTGEQYF.

This clone was detected only a few times. The chain joins TRBV4-1 to TRBJ2-7, with 11 positions matching TRBD2. Germline values: CDR1 MGHRA, CDR2 YSYEKL. J lost 3 bases, V lost 7 bases, and 8 bases had no gene match. The CDR3 spans 15 residues. The CDR3 reads CASNPGLAGGYEQYF. CDR3 bases: TGCGCCAGCAACCCGGGGCTAGCGGGGGGCTACGAGCAGTACTTC.

Regarding this clone: The junction differs from germline at one of its ends, possibly a read error. This chain joins TRBV7-9 and TRBJ2-7, with 8 bases matching TRBD2. Germline assignment: CDR1 SEHNR and CDR2 FQNEAQ (reference sequence). CDR3 length equals 12 residues. CDR3 region: CASSSHGGAGHF. In DNA form, the CDR3 reads TGTGCCAGCAGCTCCCACGGGGGGGCCGGACACTTC. The full variable domain, with the rest looked up from reference TRBV7-9 and TRBJ2-7, is DTGVSQNPRHKITKRGQNVTFRCDPISEHNRLYWYRQTLGQGPEFLTYFQNEAQLEKSRLLSDRFSAERPKGSFSTLEIQRTEQGDSAMYLCASSSHGGAGHFGPGTRLTVT.

V is TRBV6-6 and J is TRBJ2-1, with D unclear. CDR1 is MNHNY and CDR2 is SVGAGI in the germline V gene (reference sequence). The CDR3 sequence is 13 residues long. V was pared by 5 bases and J by 2 bases, with 7 bases between. The CDR3 spells CASSLDTYNEQFF. CDR3 nucleotides: TGTGCCAGCAGTCTTGACACCTACAATGAGCAGTTCTTC.

The sample holds a few counts of this clone. For the CDR3, the DNA is TGTGCCATCAGTGCAACCCCGAGGGGGACAGACACTGAAGCTTTCTTT. Encoded protein: CAISATPRGTDTEAFF. The V and J genes are TRBV10-3 and TRBJ1-1, with 7 bases fitting TRBD1. The CDR3 loop spans 16 amino acids. CDR1 is ENHRY and CDR2 is SYGVKD in the germline V gene. With V trimmed by 4 bases and J by 3 bases, 11 bases remained unmatched.

In its sample, this clone was seen a few times. The chain has TRBV19 and TRBJ1-5, with D possibly TRBD1 on 6 matching bases. Germline loops: CDR1 LNHDA, CDR2 SQIVND (reference sequence). There are 16 residues in the CDR3. V was trimmed by 5 bases and J by 0 bases, leaving 14 bases between them. CDR3 nucleotides: TGTGCCAGTAGTGGGCAGGACAGATATAGCAATCAGCCCCAGCATTTT. Its protein product is CASSGQDRYSNQPQHF. The complete variable domain, with remaining parts taken from reference TRBV19 and TRBJ1-5, reads DGGITQSPKYLFRKEGQNVTLSCEQNLNHDAMYWYRQDPGQGLRLIYYSQIVNDFQKGDIAEGYSVSREKKESFPLTVTSAQKNPTAFYLCASSGQDRYSNQPQHFGDGTRLSIL.

This chain connects TRBV27 to TRBJ2-1; 7 bases agree with TRBD2. This CDR3 has 15 amino acids. With V trimmed by 5 bases and J by 0 bases, 4 bases remained unmatched. Germline V CDR1 and CDR2: MNHEY, SMNVEV (reference sequence). CDR3 nucleotide sequence: TGTGCCAGCAGTCTCGGGGGGAACTCCTACAATGAGCAGTTCTTC. Residues: CASSLGGNSYNEQFF.

This rearrangement joins TRBV10-1 to TRBJ2-1; D is perhaps TRBD1 (5 bases). The CDR3 has 14 amino acids. The V end lost 7 bases, the J end lost 5 bases, and 15 bases lay between the germline ends. Germline loops: CDR1 WNHNN, CDR2 SYGVQD (reference sequence). The CDR3, as DNA: TGCGCCAGCAATCAAGCAGGGTTACACAATGAGCAGTTCTTC. This codes for CASNQAGLHNEQFF.